This passage covers 14 T cell receptor beta chains from one sample sequenced in a study of blood T cell repertoires in COVID-19. Sequenced by immunoSEQ multiplex PCR; TCRdb stores in-frame clones only, minus some. This table has 75,000 to 85,000 clones, around 80% appearing once. Sequencing input: peripheral blood. The receptor set was obtained from a human donor in a cohort sampled during active COVID-19.

The chain has TRBV18 and TRBJ2-7; 7 nucleotides match TRBD2. CDR1 and CDR2 from the germline V gene are KGHSH and LQKENI. J lost 6 bases, V lost 1 base, and 3 bases had no gene match. The CDR3 length is 13 residues. Here the CDR3 reads CASSPREGPEQYF. CDR3 coding DNA: TGTGCCAGCTCACCACGGGAGGGCCCCGAGCAGTACTTC.

The V and J genes are TRBV4-1 and TRBJ2-7; 9 bases map to TRBD2. This CDR3 region has 14 residues. After removal of 5 bases from V and 7 bases from J, the junction contained 9 bases not matched to a gene. CDR1 is MGHRA, CDR2 YSYEKL, per germline. CDR3 nucleotide sequence: TGCGCCAGCAGCAGGACTAGCGTGGTGGGGGAGCAGTACTTC. Translating it yields CASSRTSVVGEQYF.

The chain carries TRBV18 and TRBJ1-2, with TRBD1 matching over 7 bases. Germline V gene sequence: CDR1 KGHSH, CDR2 LQKENI. J lost 5 bases, V lost 3 bases, and 6 bases had no gene match. The CDR3 consists of 14 residues. CDR3 DNA: TGTGCCAGCTCACCCTCCGGGACAGAATATGGCTACACCTTC. Amino acids: CASSPSGTEYGYTF. The whole variable domain, filled in from reference TRBV18 and TRBJ1-2, reads NAGVMQNPRHLVRRRGQEARLRCSPMKGHSHVYWYRQLPEEGLKFMVYLQKENIIDESGMPKERFSAEFPKEGPSILRIQQVVRGDSAAYFCASSPSGTEYGYTFGSGTRLTVV.

This sequence joins TRBV11-1 and TRBJ1-2; possible D gene TRBD1, 5 bases. V was shortened by 5 bases and J by 4 bases, with 17 bases between the two germline ends. This CDR3 has 15 amino acids. Germline V lookup: CDR1 SGHAT, CDR2 FQDESV (reference sequence). Written as DNA, the CDR3 is TGTGCCAGCAGCCCGACAGATCAGCCCTCCTATGGCTACACCTTC. This sequence encodes CASSPTDQPSYGYTF.

This chain connects TRBV29-1 to TRBJ1-2; weak D call: TRBD1 (5 bases). V was clipped by 4 bases and J by 3 bases, with 9 bases between them. This CDR3 spans 12 amino acids. Germline CDR1 reads SQVTM; CDR2 reads ANQGSEA. CDR3 residues: CSVARGDYGYTF. For the CDR3, the DNA is TGCAGCGTTGCCCGGGGGGACTATGGCTACACCTTC.

The chain uses TRBV6-5 and TRBJ1-5; 9 nucleotides line up with TRBD1. Germline CDR1 is MNHEY and CDR2 is SVGAGI. The junction had 8 bases not matched to a gene; V was cut back by 2 bases and J by 6 bases. The CDR3 sequence is 16 residues long. The DNA of the CDR3 is TGTGCCAGCAGTTACAGTGGGACAGGGCATGGTCAGCCCCAGCATTTT. Protein sequence: CASSYSGTGHGQPQHF.

The sample holds one count of this clone. The chain has TRBV5-1 and TRBJ2-7; TRBD1 agrees at 7 bases. CDR1 is SGHRS, CDR2 YFSETQ, per germline. The CDR3 covers 13 residues. Trimming took 4 bases from V and 5 from J; bases not matched to a gene: 6. The chain's CDR3 is CASSPTGSHEQYF. The CDR3 DNA reads TGCGCCAGCAGCCCGACAGGGAGTCACGAGCAGTACTTC.

This clone was counted ten times or more. The genes are TRBV5-1 and TRBJ2-2, with D perhaps TRBD1 (5 bases). This CDR3 is built from 13 residues. Germline V gives CDR1 SGHRS, CDR2 YFSETQ. V lost 0 bases and J lost 5, with 5 bases in between. The CDR3 DNA follows: TGCGCCAGCAGCTTGGCAGGGACCGGGGAGCTGTTTTTT. Translated, it gives CASSLAGTGELFF.

The chain links TRBV12-3 or TRBV12-4 to TRBJ2-7; TRBD1 aligns across 8 bases. V shed 3 bases and J 7 bases; nucleotides not matched to a gene: 2. This CDR3 spans 12 amino acids. As DNA, the CDR3 is TGTGCCAGCAGTTTTGGGGACAGGGAGCAGTACTTC. Its protein is CASSFGDREQYF.

The gene calls are TRBV6-5 and TRBJ1-5; D unresolved. From germline, CDR1 is MNHEY and CDR2 SVGAGI. The V end lost 3 bases, the J end lost 2 bases, and 5 bases lay between the germline ends. This CDR3 comprises 13 residues. The DNA for the CDR3 is TGTGCCAGCAGTTATGGCCGCAATCAGCCCCAGCATTTT. It translates to CASSYGRNQPQHF.

The chain has TRBV3-1 (or the pseudogene TRBV3-2) and TRBJ2-7; D may be TRBD1 (6 bases). V lost 2 bases and J lost 6, with 11 bases in between. This CDR3 comprises 13 residues. Germline loops: CDR1 LGHDT, CDR2 YNNKEL (reference sequence). DNA of the CDR3: TGTGCCAGCAGCCAAACGAGGGGGAGCGAGCAGTACTTC. Residues: CASSQTRGSEQYF.

In this sample, this clone turned up a few times. V usage is TRBV5-4 and J usage is TRBJ2-7, with 9 bases matching TRBD1. The CDR3 loop spans 14 amino acids. Per the germline V gene, CDR1 is SGHNT and CDR2 is YYREEE (reference sequence). V shed 4 bases, J shed 3 bases, and the junction held 5 bases outside the gene matches. The CDR3, as DNA: TGTGCCAGCAGCAGGGGACAGGGACGCTACGAGCAGTACTTC. This sequence encodes CASSRGQGRYEQYF.

This clone has only a few counts. J is TRBJ2-7 and V is TRBV11-1; TRBD2 is a possible D gene (5 bases). CDR1 and CDR2 (germline): SGHAT, FQDESV (reference sequence). The CDR3 totals 15 residues. Between the trimmed V and J ends, which lost 6 bases and 1 base, there was a span of 16 bases. CDR3 residues: CASRDPRVKSYEQYF. DNA of the CDR3: TGTGCCAGCAGAGATCCGCGGGTTAAGTCCTACGAGCAGTACTTC.

The genes are TRBV2 and TRBJ1-4; 9 bases are a match to TRBD1. J gave up 3 bases and V 3 bases, and 2 bases lay outside the gene matches. The CDR3 spans 15 residues. Germline CDR1 reads SNHLY; CDR2 reads FYNNEI. CDR3 in DNA: TGTGCCAGCAGTGATAGACAGGGGGCTAATGAAAAACTGTTTTTT. The encoded protein is CASSDRQGANEKLFF.